What follows describes a single T cell receptor beta chain. TCRdb reanalyzed the 5' RACE reads, giving one entry per CDR3 protein sequence and no DNA. This sample contains around 550,000 distinct CDR3 sequences. The record originates from a study of T cells expressing NK-cell markers. The CDR3 is made up of 13 amino acids. The chain links TRBV12-3 or TRBV12-4 to TRBJ1-6; the TCRdb call, TRBD1, lacks DNA for checking. The sequence derives from a man between 18 and 29 years old in good health. Source material: blood T cells: a sorted CD56 or NKG2C T cell subset, CD4+ or CD8+ T cells, or bulk PBMC T cells (not recorded which). CDR3 region: CASRDRDISPLHF.